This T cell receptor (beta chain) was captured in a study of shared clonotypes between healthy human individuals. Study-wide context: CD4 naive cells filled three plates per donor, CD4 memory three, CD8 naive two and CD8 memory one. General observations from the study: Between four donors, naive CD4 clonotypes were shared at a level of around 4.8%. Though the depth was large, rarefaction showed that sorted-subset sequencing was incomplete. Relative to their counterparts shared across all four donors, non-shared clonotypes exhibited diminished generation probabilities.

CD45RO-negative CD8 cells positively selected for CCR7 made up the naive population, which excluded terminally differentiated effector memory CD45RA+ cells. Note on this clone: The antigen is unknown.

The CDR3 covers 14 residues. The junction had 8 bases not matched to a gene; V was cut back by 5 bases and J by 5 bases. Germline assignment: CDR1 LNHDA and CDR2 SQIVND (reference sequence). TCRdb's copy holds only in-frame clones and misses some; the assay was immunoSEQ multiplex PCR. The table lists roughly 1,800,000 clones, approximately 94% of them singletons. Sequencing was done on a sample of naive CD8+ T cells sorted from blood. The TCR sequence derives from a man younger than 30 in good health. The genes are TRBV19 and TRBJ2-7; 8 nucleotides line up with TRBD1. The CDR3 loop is CASSYGQGRNEQYF. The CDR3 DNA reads TGTGCCAGTAGTTACGGACAGGGCCGGAACGAGCAGTACTTC.